These T cell receptor beta chains were read from a single sample in a study of T cell repertoires in cytomegalovirus infection. Using its own MiXCR run on the reads, TCRdb lists one record per CDR3 protein. Among 250,000 or so distinct CDR3 sequences listed, approximately 9.1% were seen once. The source material was PBMCs. The origin of the receptors is a human donor in good health (CMV status not recorded). Some clones in this sample may be carry-over from other donors' samples. Each CDR3 is given with its conserved first and last residue. The order of the fields is clone size, J gene, D gene, V gene, CDR3 protein, CDR3 DNA. The D gene is left open where the match is weak. Not all rows give a size; the values are once, few, many and, for expanded clones, a class.

size: many
J: TRBJ2-5
D: TRBD1
V: TRBV28
CDR3: CASSPSTGSRETQYF
DNA: TGTGCCAGCAGTCCCTCGACAGGGTCCAGGGAGACCCAGTACTTC

size: many
J: TRBJ2-7
D: .
V: TRBV6-1
CDR3: CASSEYEQYF
DNA: TGTGCCAGCAGTGAATACGAGCAGTACTTC

size: many
J: TRBJ1-6
D: .
V: TRBV4-2
CDR3: CASSQDRENSPLHF
DNA: TGTGCCAGCAGCCAAGATCGGGAAAATTCACCCCTCCACTTT

size: .
J: TRBJ2-2
D: TRBD1
V: TRBV19
CDR3: CASSALQGANTGELFF
DNA: TGTGCCAGTAGCGCATTACAGGGGGCTAACACCGGGGAGCTGTTTTTT

size: many
J: TRBJ2-5
D: .
V: TRBV9
CDR3: CASGTNEETQYF
DNA: TGTGCCAGCGGGACAAACGAAGAGACCCAGTACTTC

size: few
J: TRBJ2-7
D: .
V: TRBV7-2
CDR3: CASSSRAAGLGGEQYF
DNA: TGTGCCAGCAGCTCTCGTGCGGCGGGCCTCGGCGGGGAGCAGTACTTC

size: few
J: TRBJ1-3
D: .
V: TRBV3-1
CDR3: CASSEVPSPGNTIYF
DNA: TGTGCCAGCAGCGAAGTTCCAAGTCCCGGAAACACCATATATTTT

size: .
J: TRBJ1-1
D: .
V: TRBV20-1
CDR3: CSARDPGGTEAFF
DNA: TGCAGTGCTAGAGACCCAGGTGGGACTGAAGCTTTCTTT

size: many
J: TRBJ1-5
D: .
V: TRBV6-6
CDR3: CASSYPSQPQHF
DNA: TGTGCCAGCAGTTATCCTAGTCAGCCCCAGCATTTT

size: many
J: TRBJ1-1
D: .
V: TRBV7-2
CDR3: CASRPTTGRLEAFF
DNA: TGTGCCAGCAGACCTACGACAGGAAGATTAGAAGCTTTCTTT

size: few
J: TRBJ2-1
D: TRBD2
V: TRBV25-1
CDR3: CASSEYRGTSGRHNEQFF
DNA: TGTGCCAGCAGTGAATACCGGGGGACTAGCGGGCGACACAATGAGCAGTTCTTC

size: many
J: TRBJ1-2
D: .
V: TRBV29-1
CDR3: CSVTYGRIGMGCTF
DNA: TGCAGCGTTACTTACGGACGGATCGGTATGGGGTGCACCTTC

size: many
J: TRBJ2-7
D: TRBD2
V: TRBV7-2
CDR3: CASSLPPPGLAGGSVGEQYF
DNA: TGTGCCAGCAGCTTGCCACCCCCGGGACTAGCGGGAGGAAGTGTCGGCGAGCAGTACTTC

size: .
J: TRBJ2-1
D: TRBD2
V: TRBV7-6
CDR3: CASSYGLAGANEQFF
DNA: TGTGCCAGCAGCTACGGACTAGCGGGAGCTAATGAGCAGTTCTTC

size: many
J: TRBJ1-1
D: TRBD1
V: TRBV7-2
CDR3: CASSVTGLVTEAFF
DNA: TGTGCCAGCAGCGTGACAGGGTTGGTCACTGAAGCTTTCTTT

size: .
J: TRBJ2-5
D: TRBD2
V: TRBV20-1
CDR3: CSARVASGGARETQYF
DNA: TGCAGTGCTAGAGTGGCTAGCGGGGGGGCCCGAGAGACCCAGTACTTC

size: many
J: TRBJ2-5
D: .
V: TRBV7-2
CDR3: CASSSGGLRKETQYF
DNA: TGTGCCAGCAGCTCCGGGGGGCTGCGGAAAGAGACCCAGTACTTC

size: many
J: TRBJ2-1
D: TRBD2
V: TRBV6-2/TRBV6-3
CDR3: CASSYGASGTNEQFF
DNA: TGTGCCAGCAGTTACGGGGCTAGCGGGACTAATGAGCAGTTCTTC

size: .
J: TRBJ2-5
D: TRBD2
V: TRBV11-2
CDR3: CASSTGLAGQETQYF
DNA: TGTGCCAGCAGCACGGGACTAGCGGGCCAAGAGACCCAGTACTTC

size: .
J: TRBJ2-1
D: .
V: TRBV11-3
CDR3: CASSQGRNEQFF
DNA: TGTGCCAGCAGCCAAGGGCGTAATGAGCAGTTCTTC

size: many
J: TRBJ1-3
D: .
V: TRBV7-9
CDR3: CASSGRRSGNTIYF
DNA: TGTGCCAGCAGCGGACGGCGCTCTGGAAACACCATATATTTT

size: many
J: TRBJ1-5
D: .
V: TRBV7-2
CDR3: CASSFVTGTHSNQPQHF
DNA: TGTGCCAGCAGCTTCGTAACAGGGACTCATAGCAATCAGCCCCAGCATTTT

size: many
J: TRBJ1-5
D: .
V: TRBV6-6
CDR3: CASSYNEADQPQHF
DNA: TGTGCCAGCAGTTACAATGAGGCGGATCAGCCCCAGCATTTT

size: many
J: TRBJ2-2
D: TRBD1
V: TRBV7-2
CDR3: CASSLRGDSSTGELFF
DNA: TGTGCCAGCAGCTTAAGAGGGGACAGCTCCACCGGGGAGCTGTTTTTT

size: many
J: TRBJ2-7
D: TRBD2
V: TRBV7-2
CDR3: CASSVGLAGAEQYF
DNA: TGTGCCAGCAGCGTCGGACTAGCGGGGGCCGAGCAGTACTTC

size: few
J: TRBJ1-5
D: .
V: TRBV28
CDR3: CASSYGLYQPQHF
DNA: TGTGCCAGCAGTTACGGACTGTATCAGCCCCAGCATTTT

size: many
J: TRBJ2-7
D: TRBD2
V: TRBV7-2
CDR3: CASSLETSGRIFYEQYF
DNA: TGTGCCAGCAGCTTAGAGACTAGCGGGAGGATTTTTTACGAGCAGTACTTC

size: many
J: TRBJ2-5
D: .
V: TRBV7-2
CDR3: CASSWDAQETQYF
DNA: TGTGCCAGCAGCTGGGACGCGCAAGAGACCCAGTACTTC

size: .
J: TRBJ1-2
D: TRBD1
V: TRBV6-5
CDR3: CASRPRQGLVYGYTF
DNA: TGTGCCAGCAGGCCTCGACAGGGACTCGTCTATGGCTACACCTTC

size: many
J: TRBJ2-7
D: .
V: TRBV28
CDR3: CASSARGGLSYEQYF
DNA: TGTGCCAGCAGCGCGAGGGGGGGGTTATCCTACGAGCAGTACTTC

size: .
J: TRBJ1-3
D: .
V: TRBV20-1
CDR3: CSARDTTISGNTIYF
DNA: TGCAGTGCTAGAGATACGACGATCTCTGGAAACACCATATATTTT

size: many
J: TRBJ1-5
D: .
V: TRBV12-3/TRBV12-4
CDR3: CASSLNQGNQPQHF
DNA: TGTGCCAGCAGTTTGAATCAGGGCAATCAGCCCCAGCATTTT

size: many
J: TRBJ2-5
D: TRBD2
V: TRBV28
CDR3: CASSLLGLAGTETQYF
DNA: TGTGCCAGCAGTTTATTGGGGCTAGCGGGGACAGAGACCCAGTACTTC

size: many
J: TRBJ2-1
D: .
V: TRBV28
CDR3: CASTKVRNEQFF
DNA: TGTGCCAGCACCAAGGTGCGCAATGAGCAGTTCTTC

size: many
J: TRBJ2-1
D: .
V: TRBV11-2
CDR3: CASSLGQGGGEQFF
DNA: TGTGCCAGCAGCCTGGGCCAGGGGGGGGGGGAGCAGTTCTTC

size: few
J: TRBJ1-1
D: .
V: TRBV20-1
CDR3: CSASPRVNTEAFF
DNA: TGCAGTGCTAGCCCCAGGGTGAACACTGAAGCTTTCTTT

size: many
J: TRBJ2-3
D: .
V: TRBV11-2
CDR3: CASSSLGSLSTDTQYF
DNA: TGTGCCAGCAGCTCCCTCGGGAGCCTGAGCACAGATACGCAGTATTTT

size: .
J: TRBJ1-6
D: .
V: TRBV7-9
CDR3: CASSRGSPLHF
DNA: TGTGCCAGCAGCAGGGGTTCACCCCTCCACTTT

size: few
J: TRBJ2-1
D: TRBD1
V: TRBV5-1
CDR3: CASLEQGAGNEQFF
DNA: TGCGCCAGCTTGGAGCAGGGGGCGGGGAATGAGCAGTTCTTC